This T cell receptor beta chain is from a study of T cell responses to AZD1222 COVID-19 vaccine. As to this clone: Its antigen is undetermined.

Here immunoSEQ multiplex PCR was the method, and the copy in TCRdb shows in-frame clones only, minus some. This sample has around 100,000 clones; less than 90% occur once, and the top ten carry 17%. CDR3 length equals 15 residues. Trimming took 0 bases from V and 4 from J, leaving 9 bases between them. Germline V gene lookup returns CDR1 SGHTA and CDR2 FQGNSA. Study-wide points: The study found Spike-specific TCR breadth and depth rose after two AZD1222 doses. The donor cohort was predominantly white British with a female majority, and clonal diversity may have been underestimated. It was only after the peak T cell response that any repertoires were sampled.

The J gene is TRBJ2-2, the V gene TRBV7-2; no reliable D call. The sample here was peripheral blood, taken on day 0 of AZD1222 vaccination. This TCR was sampled from an adult in good health. The CDR3 protein is CASSLAVKSTGELFF. Written as DNA, the CDR3 is TGTGCCAGCAGCTTAGCGGTAAAAAGCACCGGGGAGCTGTTTTTT. Full variable domain (outside the CDR3, taken from reference TRBV7-2 and TRBJ2-2): GAGVSQSPSNKVTEKGKDVELRCDPISGHTALYWYRQSLGQGLEFLIYFQGNSAPDKSGLPSDRFSAERTGGSVSTLTIQRTQQEDSAVYLCASSLAVKSTGELFFGEGSRLTVL.